Detailed here is one TCR beta chain. The antigen remains undetermined. This CDR3 region has 15 residues. V gave up 2 bases and J gave up 0 bases, with 10 bases separating them. The V gene's germline CDR1 is MNHEY and CDR2 SVGAGI. The record originates from a study of cytomegalovirus exposure and HLA in healthy donors. Turning to the study itself: About 85 million unique TCR sequences came from HLA-typed donors in an early release.

The study, taken as a whole, reports: In a later analysis, TCR beta V- and J-gene trimming was associated with a missense DCLRE1C variant. TCR beta chains numbering some 160 were designated cytomegalovirus-associated. Rates of TCR association differed by HLA locus in a later analysis, with DRB1 highest and HLA-C lowest.

Primers: 60 Vbeta forward and 13 Jbeta reverse. Produced via immunoSEQ multiplex PCR; TCRdb's table is partial and in-frame only. The table includes 100,000 to 150,000 clones, 77% detected once. This sequence was found in a woman aged 40 to 49 in good health and CMV-seropositive. Source material: PBMCs. This sequence joins TRBV6-5 and TRBJ1-1; D call uncertain. Here the CDR3 reads CASSYEAILNTEAFF. DNA for the CDR3: TGTGCCAGCAGTTACGAGGCGATTTTGAACACTGAAGCTTTCTTT.